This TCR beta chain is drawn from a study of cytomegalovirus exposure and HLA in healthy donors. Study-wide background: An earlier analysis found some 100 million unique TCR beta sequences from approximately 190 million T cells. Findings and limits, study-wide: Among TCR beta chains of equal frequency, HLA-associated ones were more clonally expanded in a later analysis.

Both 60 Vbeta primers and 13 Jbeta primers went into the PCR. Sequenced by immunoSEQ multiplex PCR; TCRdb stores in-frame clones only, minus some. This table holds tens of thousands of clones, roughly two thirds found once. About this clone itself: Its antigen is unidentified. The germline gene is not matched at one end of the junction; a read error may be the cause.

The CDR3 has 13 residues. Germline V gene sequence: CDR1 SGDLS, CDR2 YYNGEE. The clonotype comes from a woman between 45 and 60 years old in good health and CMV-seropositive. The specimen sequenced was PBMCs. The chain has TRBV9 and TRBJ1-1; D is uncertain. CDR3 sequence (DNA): TGTGCCAGCAGCCTGGATGGAAACAGTGAAGCTTTCTTT. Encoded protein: CASSLDGNSEAFF.